This T cell receptor beta chain was recorded in a study of response to subunit inactivated influenza vaccine. About this clonotype: Its cognate antigen is unknown.

General study findings and limits: Only a handful of new T cells, the authors suggested, are recruited with each seasonal influenza vaccination.

TCRdb re-analysed the RT-PCR reads in MiXCR, keeping a single row per CDR3 protein. The table includes roughly 760,000 distinct CDR3 sequences, less than 25% detected once. CDR3 length: 15 residues. Germline V gene sequence: CDR1 SGHRS, CDR2 YFSETQ. The V and J ends lost 5 bases and 4 bases respectively, with 15 bases between them. Sequenced here: PBMCs from blood, sampled less than 6 days after vaccination. The source of this sequence is a man in his forties or fifties who received an inactivated influenza vaccine. The V and J genes are TRBV5-1 and TRBJ2-2; tentative D call: TRBD2 (6 bases). CDR3 sequence (DNA): TGCGCCAGCAGTCAGGACGGAGGGGTCACCGGGGAGCTGTTTTTT. Amino acid sequence: CASSQDGGVTGELFF. The complete variable domain, with remaining parts taken from reference TRBV5-1 and TRBJ2-2, reads KAGVTQTPRYLIKTRGQQVTLSCSPISGHRSVSWYQQTPGQGLQFLFEYFSETQRNKGNFPGRFSGRQFSNSRSEMNVSTLELGDSALYLCASSQDGGVTGELFFGEGSRLTVL.